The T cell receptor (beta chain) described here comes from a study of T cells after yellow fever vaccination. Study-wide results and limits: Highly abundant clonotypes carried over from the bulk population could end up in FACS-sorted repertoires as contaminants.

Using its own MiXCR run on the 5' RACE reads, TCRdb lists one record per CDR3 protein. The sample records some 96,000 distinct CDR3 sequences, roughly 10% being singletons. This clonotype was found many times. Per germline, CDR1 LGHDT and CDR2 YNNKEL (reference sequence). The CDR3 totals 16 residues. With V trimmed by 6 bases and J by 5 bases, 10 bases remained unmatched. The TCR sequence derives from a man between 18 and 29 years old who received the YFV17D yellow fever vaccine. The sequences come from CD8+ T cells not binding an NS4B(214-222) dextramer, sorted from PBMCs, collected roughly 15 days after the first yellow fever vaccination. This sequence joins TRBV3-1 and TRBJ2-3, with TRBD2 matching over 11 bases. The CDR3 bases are TGTGCCAGCAGGCAACGACTAGCGGGGATGGGAGATACGCAGTATTTT. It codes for CASRQRLAGMGDTQYF.